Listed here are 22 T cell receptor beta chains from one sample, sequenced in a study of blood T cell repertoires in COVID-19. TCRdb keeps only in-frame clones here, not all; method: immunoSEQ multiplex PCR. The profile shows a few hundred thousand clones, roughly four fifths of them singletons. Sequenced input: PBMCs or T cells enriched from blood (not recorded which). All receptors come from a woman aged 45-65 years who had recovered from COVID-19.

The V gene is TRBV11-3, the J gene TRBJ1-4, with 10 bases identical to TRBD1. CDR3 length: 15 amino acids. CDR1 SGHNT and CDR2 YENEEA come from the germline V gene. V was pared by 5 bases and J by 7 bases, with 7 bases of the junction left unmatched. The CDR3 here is CASSARQGAREKLFF. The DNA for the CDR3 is TGTGCCAGCAGCGCAAGACAGGGGGCGCGTGAAAAACTGTTTTTT.

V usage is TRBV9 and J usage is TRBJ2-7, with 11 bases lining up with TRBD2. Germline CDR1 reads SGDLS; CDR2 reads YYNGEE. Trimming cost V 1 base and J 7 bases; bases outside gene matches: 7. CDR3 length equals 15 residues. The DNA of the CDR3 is TGTGCCAGCAGCGTAAGGGGGACTAGCGGTGGGGAGCAGTACTTC. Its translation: CASSVRGTSGGEQYF.

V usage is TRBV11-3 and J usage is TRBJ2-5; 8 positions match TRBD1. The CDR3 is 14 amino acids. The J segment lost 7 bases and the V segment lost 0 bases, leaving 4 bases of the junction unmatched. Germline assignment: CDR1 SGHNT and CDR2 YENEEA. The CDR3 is CASSLDFGTGTQYF. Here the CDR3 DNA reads TGTGCCAGCAGCTTAGACTTCGGGACAGGGACCCAGTACTTC. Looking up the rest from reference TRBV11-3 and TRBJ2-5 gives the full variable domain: EAGVVQSPRYKIIEKKQPVAFWCNPISGHNTLYWYLQNLGQGPELLIRYENEEAVDDSQLPKDRFSAERLKGVDSTLKIQPAELGDSAVYLCASSLDFGTGTQYFGPGTRLLVL.

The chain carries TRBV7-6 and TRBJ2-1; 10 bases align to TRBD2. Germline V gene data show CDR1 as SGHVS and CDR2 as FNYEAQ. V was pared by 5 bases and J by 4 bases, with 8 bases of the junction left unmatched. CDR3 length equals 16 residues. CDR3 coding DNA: TGTGCCAGCAGCCCTCGCCTAGCGGGGGCATACAATGAGCAGTTCTTC. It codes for CASSPRLAGAYNEQFF. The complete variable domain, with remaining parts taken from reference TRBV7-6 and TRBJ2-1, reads GAGVSQSPRYKVTKRGQDVALRCDPISGHVSLYWYRQALGQGPEFLTYFNYEAQQDKSGLPNDRFSAERPEGSISTLTIQRTEQRDSAMYRCASSPRLAGAYNEQFFGPGTRLTVL.

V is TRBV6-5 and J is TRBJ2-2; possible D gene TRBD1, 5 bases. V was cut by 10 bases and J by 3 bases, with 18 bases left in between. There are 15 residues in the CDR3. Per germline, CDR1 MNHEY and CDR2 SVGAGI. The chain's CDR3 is CATLRSAGHTGELFF. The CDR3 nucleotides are TGTGCCACTCTTCGCTCCGCAGGGCACACCGGGGAGCTGTTTTTT.

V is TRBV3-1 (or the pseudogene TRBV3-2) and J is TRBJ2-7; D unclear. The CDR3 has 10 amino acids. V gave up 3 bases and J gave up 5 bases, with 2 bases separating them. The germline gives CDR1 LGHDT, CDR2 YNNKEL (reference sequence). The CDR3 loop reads CASSHNEQYF. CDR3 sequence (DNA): TGTGCCAGCAGCCACAACGAGCAGTACTTC.

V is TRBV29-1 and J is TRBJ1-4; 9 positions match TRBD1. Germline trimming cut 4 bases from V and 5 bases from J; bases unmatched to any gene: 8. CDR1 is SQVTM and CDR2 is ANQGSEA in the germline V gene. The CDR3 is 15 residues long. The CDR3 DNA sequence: TGCAGCGTTGCAAGGGGCGGGACAGGGAATGAAAAACTGTTTTTT. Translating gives CSVARGGTGNEKLFF.

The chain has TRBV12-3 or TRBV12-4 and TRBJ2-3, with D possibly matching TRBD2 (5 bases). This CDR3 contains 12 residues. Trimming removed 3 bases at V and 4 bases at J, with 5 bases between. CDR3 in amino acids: CASSLRADTQYF. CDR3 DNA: TGTGCCAGCAGTTTGAGGGCAGATACGCAGTATTTT.

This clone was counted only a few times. The CDR3 sequence is CASSPPSRGQFF. CDR3 in DNA: TGTGCCAGCTCACCACCCAGCAGGGGGCAGTTCTTC. The chain employs TRBV18 and TRBJ2-1; possible D gene TRBD1, 6 bases. This CDR3 is 12 amino acids long. Germline V lookup: CDR1 KGHSH, CDR2 LQKENI. The germline V and J ends were trimmed by 0 bases and 12 bases, with 9 bases remaining between them.

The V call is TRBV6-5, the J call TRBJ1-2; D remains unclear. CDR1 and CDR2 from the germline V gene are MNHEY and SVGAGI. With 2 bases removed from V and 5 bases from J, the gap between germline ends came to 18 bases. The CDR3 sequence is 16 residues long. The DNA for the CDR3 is TGTGCCAGCAGTTACGCGGCGGGTGTAGATACGTATGGCTACACCTTC. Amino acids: CASSYAAGVDTYGYTF.

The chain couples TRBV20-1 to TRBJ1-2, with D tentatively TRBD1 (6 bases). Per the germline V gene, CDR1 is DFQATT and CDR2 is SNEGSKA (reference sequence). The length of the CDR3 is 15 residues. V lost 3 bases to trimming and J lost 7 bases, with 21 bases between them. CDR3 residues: CSASRGGRQVSGYTF. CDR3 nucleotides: TGCAGTGCTAGTCGGGGGGGCCGGCAGGTTTCTGGCTACACCTTC.

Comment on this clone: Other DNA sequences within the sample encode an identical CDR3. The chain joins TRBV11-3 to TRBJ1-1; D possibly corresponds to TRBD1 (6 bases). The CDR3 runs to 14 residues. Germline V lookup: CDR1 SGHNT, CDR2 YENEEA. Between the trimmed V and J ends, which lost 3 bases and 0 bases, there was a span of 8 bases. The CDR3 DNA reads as TGTGCCAGCAGCTTGGGACATTTGAACACTGAAGCTTTCTTT. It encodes CASSLGHLNTEAFF.

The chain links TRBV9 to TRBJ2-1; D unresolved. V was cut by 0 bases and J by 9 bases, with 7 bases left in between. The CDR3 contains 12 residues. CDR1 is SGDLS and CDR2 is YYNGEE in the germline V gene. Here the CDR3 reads CASSVVPGEQFF. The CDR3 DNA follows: TGTGCCAGCAGCGTAGTGCCGGGTGAGCAGTTCTTC.

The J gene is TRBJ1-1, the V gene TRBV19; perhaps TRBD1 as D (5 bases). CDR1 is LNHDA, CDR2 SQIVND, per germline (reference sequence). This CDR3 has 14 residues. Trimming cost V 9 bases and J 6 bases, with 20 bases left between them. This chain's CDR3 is CASLLGGVSPEAFF. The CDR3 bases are TGTGCCAGCCTACTCGGGGGGGTGAGTCCTGAAGCTTTCTTT.

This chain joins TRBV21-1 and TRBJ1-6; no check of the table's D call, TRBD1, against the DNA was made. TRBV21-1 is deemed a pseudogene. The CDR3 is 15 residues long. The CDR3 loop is CASSRGGDRASPLHF. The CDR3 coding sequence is TGTGCCAGCAGCAGAGGCGGGGACAGGGCCTCACCCCTCCACTTT.

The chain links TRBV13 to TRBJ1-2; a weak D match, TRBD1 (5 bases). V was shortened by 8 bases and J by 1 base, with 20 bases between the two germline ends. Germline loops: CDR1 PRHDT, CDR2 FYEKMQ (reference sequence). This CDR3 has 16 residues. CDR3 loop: CASSWGGLSINYGYTF. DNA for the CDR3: TGTGCCAGCTCCTGGGGGGGACTCTCAATTAACTATGGCTACACCTTC.

CDR3 sequence reads: CASSPPGQGFGEKLFF. Here the CDR3 DNA reads TGCGCCAGCAGCCCCCCCGGACAGGGATTCGGTGAAAAACTGTTTTTT. The chain combines TRBV4-1 with TRBJ1-4, with 8 bases lining up with TRBD1. Losses at the gene ends were 4 bases for V and 7 bases for J; bases not matched to a gene: 11. The CDR3 consists of 16 residues. CDR1 MGHRA and CDR2 YSYEKL come from the germline V gene.

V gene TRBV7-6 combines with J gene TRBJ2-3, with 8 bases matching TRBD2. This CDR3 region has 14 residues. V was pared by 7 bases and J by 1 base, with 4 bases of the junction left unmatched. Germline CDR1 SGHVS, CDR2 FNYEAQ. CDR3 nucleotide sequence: TGTGCCAGCACCCCACTAGCGGGCACAGATACGCAGTATTTT. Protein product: CASTPLAGTDTQYF.

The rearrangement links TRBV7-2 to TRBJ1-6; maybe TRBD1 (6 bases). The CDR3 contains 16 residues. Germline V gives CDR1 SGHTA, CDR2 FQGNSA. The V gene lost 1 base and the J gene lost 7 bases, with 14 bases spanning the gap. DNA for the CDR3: TGTGCCAGCAGCTTAGTTTCACAGGGTGGGAATTCACCCCTCCACTTT. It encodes CASSLVSQGGNSPLHF.

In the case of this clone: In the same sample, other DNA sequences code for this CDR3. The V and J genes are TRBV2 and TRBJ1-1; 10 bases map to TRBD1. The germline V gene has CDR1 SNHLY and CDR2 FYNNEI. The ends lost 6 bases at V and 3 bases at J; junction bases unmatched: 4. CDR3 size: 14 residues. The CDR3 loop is CASREGQGYTEAFF. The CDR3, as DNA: TGTGCCAGCAGGGAGGGACAGGGGTACACTGAAGCTTTCTTT.

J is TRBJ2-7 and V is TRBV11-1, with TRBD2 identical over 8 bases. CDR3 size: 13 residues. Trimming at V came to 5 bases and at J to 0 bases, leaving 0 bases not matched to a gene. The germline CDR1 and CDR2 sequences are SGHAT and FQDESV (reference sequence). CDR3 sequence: CASSRGGSYEQYF. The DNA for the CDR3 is TGTGCCAGCAGCCGGGGGGGCTCCTACGAGCAGTACTTC.

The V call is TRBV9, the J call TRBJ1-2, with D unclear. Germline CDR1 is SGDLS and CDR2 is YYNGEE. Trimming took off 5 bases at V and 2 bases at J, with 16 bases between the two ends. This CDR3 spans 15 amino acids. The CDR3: CASRAGSLRNYGYTF. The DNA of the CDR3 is TGTGCCAGCAGGGCGGGCAGCCTTAGGAACTATGGCTACACCTTC.